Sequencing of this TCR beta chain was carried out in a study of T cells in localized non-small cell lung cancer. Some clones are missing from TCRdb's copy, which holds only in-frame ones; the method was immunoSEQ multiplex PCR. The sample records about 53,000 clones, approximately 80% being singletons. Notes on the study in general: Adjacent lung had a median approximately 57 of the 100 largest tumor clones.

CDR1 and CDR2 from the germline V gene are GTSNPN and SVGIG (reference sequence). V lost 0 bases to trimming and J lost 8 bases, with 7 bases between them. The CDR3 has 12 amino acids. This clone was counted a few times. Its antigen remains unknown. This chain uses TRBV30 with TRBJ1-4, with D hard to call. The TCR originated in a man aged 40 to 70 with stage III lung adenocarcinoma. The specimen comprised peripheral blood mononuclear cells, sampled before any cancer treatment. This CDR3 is CAWSVQLEKLFF. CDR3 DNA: TGTGCCTGGAGTGTACAGTTGGAAAAACTGTTTTTT. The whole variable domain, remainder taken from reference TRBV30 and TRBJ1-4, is SQTIHQWPATLVQPVGSPLSLECTVEGTSNPNLYWYRQAAGRGLQLLFYSVGIGQISSEVPQNLSASRPQDRQFILSSKKLLLSDSGFYLCAWSVQLEKLFFGSGTQLSVL.